This T cell receptor (beta chain) appears in the sequencing data of a study of blood T cell repertoires in COVID-19. The germline CDR1 and CDR2 sequences are MNHEY and SVGAGI. The CDR3 sequence is 13 residues long. The ends lost 6 bases at V and 3 bases at J; junction bases unmatched: 4. Profiled with immunoSEQ multiplex PCR; TCRdb holds only in-frame clones, not every one. The sample records 150,000 to 200,000 clones, about 86% being singletons. On this clone: The same CDR3 is also encoded by other DNA sequences in this sample.

The V and J genes are TRBV6-5 and TRBJ1-2, with 7 bases that match TRBD1. Source material: peripheral blood. The source is a woman in her fifties or sixties with COVID-19, enrolled during active disease. CDR3 residues: CASRRQGHYGYTF. The CDR3 DNA reads as TGTGCCAGCAGAAGACAGGGCCACTATGGCTACACCTTC.